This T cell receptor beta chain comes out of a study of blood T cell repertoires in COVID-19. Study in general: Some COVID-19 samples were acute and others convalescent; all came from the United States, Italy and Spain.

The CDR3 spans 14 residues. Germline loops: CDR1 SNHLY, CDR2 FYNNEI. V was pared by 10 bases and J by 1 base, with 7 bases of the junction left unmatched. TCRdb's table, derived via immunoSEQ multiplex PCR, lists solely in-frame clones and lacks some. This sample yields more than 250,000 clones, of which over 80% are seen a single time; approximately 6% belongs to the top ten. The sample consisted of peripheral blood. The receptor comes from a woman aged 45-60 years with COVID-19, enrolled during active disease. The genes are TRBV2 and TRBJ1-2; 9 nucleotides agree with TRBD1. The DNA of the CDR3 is TGTGCCATTTCGACAGGGGGAATTAACTATGGCTACACCTTC. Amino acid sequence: CAISTGGINYGYTF.